Below are 11 T cell receptor beta chains sequenced from a single sample in a study of Graves' ophthalmopathy and Graves' hyperthyroidism. The sequenced template was RNA, covering the TCR beta CDR3 region. Second-round multiplex PCR came after first-round RT-PCR with HTBI primers. MiXCR was run by TCRdb on the multiplex PCR reads, yielding one entry per CDR3 protein. The repertoire holds approximately 210,000 distinct CDR3 sequences, with 20% to 25% as singletons. Material for sequencing was peripheral blood. These receptor sequences come from a woman aged 50 to 60 with Graves' ophthalmopathy.

This clonotype has a count of ten or more. The chain employs TRBV11-1 and TRBJ2-7; TRBD2 matches 12 bases. CDR3 length: 16 amino acids. The V and J ends lost 1 base and 6 bases, in that order; junction bases with no gene match: 7. Germline V gene data show CDR1 as SGHAT and CDR2 as FQDESV (reference sequence). CDR3 in amino acids: CASSLVRTSGVLEQYF. CDR3 DNA sequence: TGTGCCAGCAGCTTAGTTCGGACTAGCGGGGTTCTCGAGCAGTACTTC.

V is TRBV9 and J is TRBJ2-5, with 14 bases matching TRBD2. The V and J ends lost 0 bases and 2 bases, in that order; junction bases with no gene match: 6. Germline CDR1 reads SGDLS; CDR2 reads YYNGEE. The CDR3 covers 18 residues. Here the CDR3 DNA reads TGTGCCAGCAGCGTAGGGACTAGCGGGGGGCTTAATCAAGAGACCCAGTACTTC. Translation gives CASSVGTSGGLNQETQYF. Looking up the rest from reference TRBV9 and TRBJ2-5 gives the full variable domain: DSGVTQTPKHLITATGQRVTLRCSPRSGDLSVYWYQQSLDQGLQFLIQYYNGEERAKGNILERFSAQQFPDLHSELNLSSLELGDSALYFCASSVGTSGGLNQETQYFGPGTRLLVL.

This clonotype was observed many times. Germline is not matched at one junction end, which may reflect a read error. V is TRBV19 and J is TRBJ1-2; D ambiguous. This CDR3 is built from 9 residues. The germline V gene has CDR1 LNHDA and CDR2 SQIVND (reference sequence). The CDR3 DNA is TGTGCCAGTAGTAGGACGGGCTTCTTC. As protein: CASSRTGFF. Drawing the rest from reference TRBV19 and TRBJ1-2, the complete variable domain is DGGITQSPKYLFRKEGQNVTLSCEQNLNHDAMYWYRQDPGQGLRLIYYSQIVNDFQKGDIAEGYSVSREKKESFPLTVTSAQKNPTAFYLCASSRTGFFGSGTRLTVV.

This clonotype has ten or more counts. The rearrangement links TRBV7-2 to TRBJ2-5, with 9 bases matching TRBD2. CDR1 is SGHTA, CDR2 FQGNSA, per germline. V trimming: 3 bases; J trimming: 3 bases; junction bases outside the gene matches: 5. CDR3 length: 15 residues. CDR3 nucleotides: TGTGCCAGCAGCTTTGGGAGACTAGCGGAAGAGACCCAGTACTTC. Translation: CASSFGRLAEETQYF.

At least ten counts were recorded for this clonotype. CDR3 in DNA: TGTGCCAGCAGTGAGGCCCTGGGTAGCCAAGAGACCCAGTACTTC. Encoded protein: CASSEALGSQETQYF. This chain joins TRBV2 and TRBJ2-5; D not certain. V lost 3 bases to trimming and J lost 1 base, with 12 bases between them. The CDR3 spans 15 residues. The germline gives CDR1 SNHLY, CDR2 FYNNEI.

This clonotype was picked up a small number of times. The V and J genes are TRBV30 and TRBJ1-5, with D unresolved. V dropped 2 bases and J dropped 5 bases, with 10 bases sitting between them. Germline CDR1 and CDR2: GTSNPN and SVGIG (reference sequence). The CDR3 contains 13 residues. The CDR3 is CAWSRAYYQPQHF. The CDR3 region has the DNA TGTGCCTGGAGTAGGGCCTACTATCAGCCCCAGCATTTT. The full variable domain, rest sourced from reference TRBV30 and TRBJ1-5, is SQTIHQWPATLVQPVGSPLSLECTVEGTSNPNLYWYRQAAGRGLQLLFYSVGIGQISSEVPQNLSASRPQDRQFILSSKKLLLSDSGFYLCAWSRAYYQPQHFGDGTRLSIL.

The rearrangement links TRBV6-5 to TRBJ1-2; weak D call: TRBD1 (5 bases). The CDR3 has 11 amino acids. CDR1 and CDR2 (germline): MNHEY, SVGAGI. Trimming removed 2 bases from V and 10 bases from J, with 8 bases in between. In nucleotides, the CDR3 is TGTGCCAGCAGTTACGGGGCAGACTACACCTTC. It encodes CASSYGADYTF.

The chain employs TRBV5-1 and TRBJ2-2; 8 positions match TRBD1. V lost 1 base and J lost 0; bases outside the gene matches: 8. Germline CDR1 and CDR2: SGHRS and YFSETQ. The CDR3 is 18 residues long. For the CDR3, the DNA is TGCGCCAGCAGCTTGCACCGACAGGGGACCACGAACACCGGGGAGCTGTTTTTT. Translation gives CASSLHRQGTTNTGELFF.

This clonotype was seen repeatedly, ten times or more. The CDR3 reads CASSEYGTATYEQYF. In nucleotides, the CDR3 is TGTGCCAGCAGTGAATACGGGACAGCAACTTACGAGCAGTACTTC. The chain joins TRBV25-1 to TRBJ2-7; 7 nucleotides line up with TRBD1. In germline, CDR1 is MGHDK, CDR2 SYGVNS. V was pared by 0 bases and J by 4 bases, with 6 bases of the junction left unmatched. The length of the CDR3 is 15 residues.

The chain joins TRBV19 to TRBJ2-5, with TRBD2 matching over 7 bases. The CDR3 has 15 residues. Trimming took 1 base from V and 4 from J; bases not matched to a gene: 6. Germline CDR1 LNHDA, CDR2 SQIVND (reference sequence). The CDR3 here is CASSIVVREGETQYF. The CDR3 DNA sequence: TGTGCCAGTAGTATAGTTGTCAGGGAGGGAGAGACCCAGTACTTC.

This clonotype showed up just a few times. The gene calls are TRBV19 and TRBJ1-2, with 7 bases identical to TRBD1. Germline assignment: CDR1 LNHDA and CDR2 SQIVND (reference sequence). CDR3 size: 15 residues. The junction had 12 bases not matched to a gene; V was cut back by 9 bases and J by 2 bases. DNA for the CDR3: TGTGCCAGCACACCTCGGGACAGAAGAAACTATGGCTACACCTTC. Its protein is CASTPRDRRNYGYTF.